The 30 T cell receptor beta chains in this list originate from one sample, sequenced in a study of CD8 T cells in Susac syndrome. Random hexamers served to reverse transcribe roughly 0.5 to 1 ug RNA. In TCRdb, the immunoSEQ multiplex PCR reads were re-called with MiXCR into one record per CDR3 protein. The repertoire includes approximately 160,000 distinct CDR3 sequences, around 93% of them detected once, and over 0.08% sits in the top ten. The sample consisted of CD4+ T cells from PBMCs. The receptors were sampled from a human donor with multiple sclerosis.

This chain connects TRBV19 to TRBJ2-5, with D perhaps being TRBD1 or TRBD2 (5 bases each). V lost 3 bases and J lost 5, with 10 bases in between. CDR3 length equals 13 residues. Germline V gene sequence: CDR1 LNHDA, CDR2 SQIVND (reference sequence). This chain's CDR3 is CASSIIGEETQYF. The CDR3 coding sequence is TGTGCCAGTAGTATTATAGGGGAGGAGACCCAGTACTTC.

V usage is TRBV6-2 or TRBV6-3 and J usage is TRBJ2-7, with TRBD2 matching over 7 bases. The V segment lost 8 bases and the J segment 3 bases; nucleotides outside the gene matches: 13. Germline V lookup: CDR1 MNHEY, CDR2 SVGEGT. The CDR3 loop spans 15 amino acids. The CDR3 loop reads CASFPGGLNLYEQYF. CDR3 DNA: TGTGCCAGCTTCCCCGGGGGGTTGAATCTCTACGAGCAGTACTTC.

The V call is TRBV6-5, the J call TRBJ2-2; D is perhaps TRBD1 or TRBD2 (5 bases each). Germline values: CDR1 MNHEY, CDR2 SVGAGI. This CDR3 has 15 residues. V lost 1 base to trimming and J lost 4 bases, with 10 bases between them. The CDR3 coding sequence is TGTGCCAGCAGTTACTGGGGACGACGCACCGGGGAGCTGTTTTTT. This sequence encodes CASSYWGRRTGELFF.

The CDR3 nucleotides read TGTGCCAGCAGTGAAGCAAAAGAGACCCAGTACTTC. Protein: CASSEAKETQYF. The V gene is TRBV2, the J gene TRBJ2-5; no clear D. The CDR3 is 12 residues long. Germline V lookup: CDR1 SNHLY, CDR2 FYNNEI. V dropped 0 bases and J dropped 3 bases, with 2 bases sitting between them.

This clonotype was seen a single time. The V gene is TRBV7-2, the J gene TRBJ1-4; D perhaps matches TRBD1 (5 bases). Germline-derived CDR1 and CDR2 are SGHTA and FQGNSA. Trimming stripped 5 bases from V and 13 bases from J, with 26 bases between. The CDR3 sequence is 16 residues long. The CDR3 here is CASSPRRTTPTGRLFF. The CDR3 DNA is TGTGCCAGCAGCCCTCGGCGGACAACTCCCACCGGGAGACTGTTTTTT.

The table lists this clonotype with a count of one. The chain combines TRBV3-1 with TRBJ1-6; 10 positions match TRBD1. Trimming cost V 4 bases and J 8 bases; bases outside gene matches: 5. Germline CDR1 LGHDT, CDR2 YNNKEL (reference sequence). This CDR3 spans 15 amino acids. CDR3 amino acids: CASSLGGQGYSPLHF. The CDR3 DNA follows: TGTGCCAGCAGCCTAGGGGGACAGGGGTATTCACCCCTCCACTTT.

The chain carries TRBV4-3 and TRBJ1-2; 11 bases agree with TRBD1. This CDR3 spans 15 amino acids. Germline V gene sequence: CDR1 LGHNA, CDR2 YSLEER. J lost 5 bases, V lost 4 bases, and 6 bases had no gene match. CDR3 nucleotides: TGCGCCAGCAGCCGCGGACAGGGGGCGAGTTATGGCTACACCTTC. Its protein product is CASSRGQGASYGYTF.

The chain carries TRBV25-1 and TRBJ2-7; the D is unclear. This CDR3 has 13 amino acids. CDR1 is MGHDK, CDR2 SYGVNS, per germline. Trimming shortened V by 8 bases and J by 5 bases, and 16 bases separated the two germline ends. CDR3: CASAENSLDEQYF. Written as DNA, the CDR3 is TGTGCCAGCGCTGAAAACAGTCTGGACGAGCAGTACTTC.

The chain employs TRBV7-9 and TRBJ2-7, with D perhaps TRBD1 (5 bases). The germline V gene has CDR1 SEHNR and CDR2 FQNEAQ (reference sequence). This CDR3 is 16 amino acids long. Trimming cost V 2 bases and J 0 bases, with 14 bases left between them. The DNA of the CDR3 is TGTGCCAGCAGCTTATCGTCCAGGGCCTACTCCTACGAGCAGTACTTC. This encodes CASSLSSRAYSYEQYF.

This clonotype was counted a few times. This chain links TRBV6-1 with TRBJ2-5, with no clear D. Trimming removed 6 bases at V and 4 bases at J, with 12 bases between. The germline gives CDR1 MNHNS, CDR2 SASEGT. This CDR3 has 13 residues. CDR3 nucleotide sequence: TGTGCCAGCAGCCAAAGGAACTTAGAGACCCAGTACTTC. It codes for CASSQRNLETQYF.

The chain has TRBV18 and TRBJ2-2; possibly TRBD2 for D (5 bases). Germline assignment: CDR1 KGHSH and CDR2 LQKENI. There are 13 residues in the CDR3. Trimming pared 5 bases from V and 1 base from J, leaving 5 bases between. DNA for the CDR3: TGTGCCAGCTCAGCGGGGAACACCGGGGAGCTGTTTTTT. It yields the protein CASSAGNTGELFF.

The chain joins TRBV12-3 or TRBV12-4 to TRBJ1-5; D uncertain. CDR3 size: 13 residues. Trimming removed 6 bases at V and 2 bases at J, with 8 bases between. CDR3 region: CASREGGNQPQHF. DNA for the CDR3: TGTGCCAGCAGGGAAGGTGGCAATCAGCCCCAGCATTTT.

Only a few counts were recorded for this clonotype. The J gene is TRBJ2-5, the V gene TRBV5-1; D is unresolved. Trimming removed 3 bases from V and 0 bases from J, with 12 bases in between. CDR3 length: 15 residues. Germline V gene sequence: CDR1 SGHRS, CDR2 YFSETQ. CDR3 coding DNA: TGCGCCAGCAGCTCGACTTTGGGGAACCAAGAGACCCAGTACTTC. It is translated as CASSSTLGNQETQYF.

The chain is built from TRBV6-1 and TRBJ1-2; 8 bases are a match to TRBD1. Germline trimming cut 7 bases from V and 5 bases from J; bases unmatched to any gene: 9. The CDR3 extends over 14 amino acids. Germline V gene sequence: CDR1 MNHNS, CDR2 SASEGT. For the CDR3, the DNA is TGTGCCAGCACTGGGCAGGGGGCCGGTTATGGCTACACCTTC. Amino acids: CASTGQGAGYGYTF.

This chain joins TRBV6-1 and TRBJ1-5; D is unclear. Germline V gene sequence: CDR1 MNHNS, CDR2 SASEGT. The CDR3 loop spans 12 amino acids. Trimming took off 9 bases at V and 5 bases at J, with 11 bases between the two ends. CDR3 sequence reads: CASVGRDQPQHF. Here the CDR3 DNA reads TGTGCCAGTGTGGGGAGGGATCAGCCCCAGCATTTT.

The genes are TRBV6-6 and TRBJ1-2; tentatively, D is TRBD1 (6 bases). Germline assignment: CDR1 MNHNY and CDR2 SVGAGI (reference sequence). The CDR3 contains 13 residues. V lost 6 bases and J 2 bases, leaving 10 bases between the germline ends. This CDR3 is CASSTGTNYGYTF. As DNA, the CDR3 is TGTGCCAGCAGCACAGGGACAAACTATGGCTACACCTTC.

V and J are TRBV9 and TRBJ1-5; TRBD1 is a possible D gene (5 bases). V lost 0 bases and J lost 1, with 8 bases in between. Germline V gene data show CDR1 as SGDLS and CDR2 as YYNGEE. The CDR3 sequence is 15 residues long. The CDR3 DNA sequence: TGTGCCAGCAGCGTAGGAGGGGTAAGCAATCAGCCCCAGCATTTT. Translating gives CASSVGGVSNQPQHF.

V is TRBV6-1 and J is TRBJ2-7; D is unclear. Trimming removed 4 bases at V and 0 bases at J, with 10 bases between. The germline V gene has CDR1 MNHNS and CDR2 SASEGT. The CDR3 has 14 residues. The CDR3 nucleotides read TGTGCCAGCAGTGGACCAATAAGCTCCTACGAGCAGTACTTC. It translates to CASSGPISSYEQYF.

The CDR3 region is CASTKQGMREKLFF. The CDR3 bases are TGTGCCAGCACAAAACAGGGGATGCGTGAAAAACTGTTTTTT. The chain uses TRBV6-6 and TRBJ1-4; TRBD1 matches at 7 bases. Germline V gene sequence: CDR1 MNHNY, CDR2 SVGAGI (reference sequence). V lost 7 bases, J lost 7 bases, and 9 bases stayed unmatched. This CDR3 spans 14 amino acids.

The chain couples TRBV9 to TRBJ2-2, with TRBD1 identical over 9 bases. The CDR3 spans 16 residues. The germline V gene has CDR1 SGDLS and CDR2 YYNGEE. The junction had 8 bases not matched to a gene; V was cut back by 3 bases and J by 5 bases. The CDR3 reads CASSGGTGTYTGELFF. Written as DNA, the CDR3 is TGTGCCAGCAGCGGAGGGACAGGGACATATACCGGGGAGCTGTTTTTT.

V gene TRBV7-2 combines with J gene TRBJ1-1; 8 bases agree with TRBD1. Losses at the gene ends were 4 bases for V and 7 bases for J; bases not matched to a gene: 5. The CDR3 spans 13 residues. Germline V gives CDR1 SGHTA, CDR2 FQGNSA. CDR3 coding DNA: TGTGCCAGCAGCTCGGGACAGGTGAATGAAGCTTTCTTT. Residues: CASSSGQVNEAFF.

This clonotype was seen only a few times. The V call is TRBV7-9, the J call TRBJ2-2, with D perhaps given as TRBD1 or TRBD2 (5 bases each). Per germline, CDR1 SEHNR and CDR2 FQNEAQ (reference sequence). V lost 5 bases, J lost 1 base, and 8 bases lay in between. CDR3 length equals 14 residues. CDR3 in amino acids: CASSRGVNTGELFF. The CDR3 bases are TGTGCCAGCAGCCGAGGGGTGAACACCGGGGAGCTGTTTTTT.

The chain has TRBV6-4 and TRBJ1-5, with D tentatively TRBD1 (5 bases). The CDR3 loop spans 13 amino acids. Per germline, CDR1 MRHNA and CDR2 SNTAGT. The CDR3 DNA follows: TGTGTTGCAACGTACAGGCCGGGTCAGCCCCAGCATTTT. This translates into CVATYRPGQPQHF.

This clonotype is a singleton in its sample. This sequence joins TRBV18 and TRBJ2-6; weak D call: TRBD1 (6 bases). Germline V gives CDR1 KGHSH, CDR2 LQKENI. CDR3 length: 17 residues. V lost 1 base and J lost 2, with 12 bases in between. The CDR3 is CASSPQIGGPGANVLTF. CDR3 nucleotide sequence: TGTGCCAGCTCACCACAGATTGGGGGCCCTGGGGCCAACGTCCTGACTTTC.

Written as DNA, the CDR3 is TGTGCCAGCAGTAGAGCCCTGGGCACTGAAGCTTTCTTT. Protein: CASSRALGTEAFF. V and J are TRBV6-5 and TRBJ1-1; no definite D call. V was trimmed by 5 bases and J by 4 bases, leaving 11 bases between them. The germline V gene encodes CDR1 MNHEY and CDR2 SVGAGI. This CDR3 comprises 13 residues.

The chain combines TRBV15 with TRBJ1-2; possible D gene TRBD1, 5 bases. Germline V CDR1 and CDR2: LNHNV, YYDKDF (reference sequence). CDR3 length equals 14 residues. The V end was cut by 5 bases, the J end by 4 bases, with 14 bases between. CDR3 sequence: CATSPPGQGYGYTF. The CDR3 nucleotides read TGTGCCACCAGCCCTCCGGGGCAGGGCTATGGCTACACCTTC.

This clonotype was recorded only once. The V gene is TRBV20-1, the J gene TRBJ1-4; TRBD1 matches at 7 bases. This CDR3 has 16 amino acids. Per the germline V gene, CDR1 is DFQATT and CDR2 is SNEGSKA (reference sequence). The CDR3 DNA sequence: TGCGCCTTACGGGACAGCGAAAGCTCAACTAATGAAAAACTGTTTTTT. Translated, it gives CALRDSESSTNEKLFF.

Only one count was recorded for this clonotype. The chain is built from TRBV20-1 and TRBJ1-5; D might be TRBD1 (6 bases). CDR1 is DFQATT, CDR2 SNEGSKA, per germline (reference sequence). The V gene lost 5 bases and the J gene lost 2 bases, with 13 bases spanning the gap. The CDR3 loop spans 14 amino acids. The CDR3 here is CSAGTTGGNQPQHF. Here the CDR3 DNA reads TGCAGTGCTGGAACGACAGGCGGCAATCAGCCCCAGCATTTT.

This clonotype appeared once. The CDR3 is CASSQDWASGEQYF. The CDR3 DNA reads TGTGCCAGCAGCCAAGATTGGGCTTCGGGGGAGCAGTACTTC. The chain uses TRBV3-1 and TRBJ2-7, with a possible D match to TRBD2 (5 bases). V was trimmed by 0 bases and J by 7 bases, leaving 13 bases between them. The CDR3 loop spans 14 amino acids. Germline V lookup: CDR1 LGHDT, CDR2 YNNKEL (reference sequence).

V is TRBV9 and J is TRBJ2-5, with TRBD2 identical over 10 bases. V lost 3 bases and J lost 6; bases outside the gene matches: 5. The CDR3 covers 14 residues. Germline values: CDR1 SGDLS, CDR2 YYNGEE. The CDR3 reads CASSGTSGEKTQYF. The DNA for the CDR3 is TGTGCCAGCAGCGGCACTAGCGGGGAAAAGACCCAGTACTTC.